The clone carrying this T cell receptor beta chain was recorded a few times. This entry belongs to a study of human T cells and chemical hapten exposure. Study-level background: Patients additionally received therapeutic doses of diphenylcyclopropenone on the scalp once a week, and this continued throughout the roughly 26-week study.

The sample's time point: pre-sensitization, week 0. Stated treatment: therapeutic diphenylcyclopropenone sensitization with weekly scalp DPC. The template was total RNA from unfractionated whole blood. Source study methods: Per sample, the median was roughly 96,000 TCRs, with values from about 24,000 to 680,000. TCRdb redid the calling of the RACE reads with MiXCR, one entry per CDR3 protein. Clone size and V and J calls follow TCRdb, not the original study. Of roughly 38,000 distinct CDR3 sequences detected, 12% appear once; the ten largest clones hold about 6%. Specimen: whole blood, collected in connection with sensitization to the hapten diphenylcyclopropenone (DPC). This clonotype was obtained from a young woman with alopecia areata. Some clones in this sample may be carry-over from other donors' samples.

CDR3 residues: CSVGRGAGEKLFF. The CDR3 nucleotides are TGCAGCGTTGGCAGGGGGGCCGGTGAAAAACTGTTTTTT. The chain is built from TRBV29-1 and TRBJ1-4; TRBD1 matches 7 bases. The CDR3 has 13 amino acids. Germline-derived CDR1 and CDR2 are SQVTM and ANQGSEA. After removal of 4 bases from V and 7 bases from J, the junction contained 6 bases not matched to a gene. Combining the CDR3 with reference TRBV29-1 and TRBJ1-4 gives the whole variable domain SAVISQKPSRDICQRGTSLTIQCQVDSQVTMMFWYRQQPGQSLTLIATANQGSEATYESGFVIDKFPISRPNLTFSTLTVSNMSPEDSSIYLCSVGRGAGEKLFFGSGTQLSVL.